Below are 5 T cell receptor beta chains sequenced from a single sample in a study of tumor-infiltrating lymphocytes in localized non-small cell lung cancer. Measured with immunoSEQ multiplex PCR; TCRdb has only the in-frame clones, and not every one. The sample yields 25,000 or so clones, approximately 70% seen once. The sample taken for sequencing was lung tumor tissue. These receptors all come from a human donor with non-small cell lung cancer.

This clone was observed a handful of times. The V gene is TRBV7-7, the J gene TRBJ2-2, with TRBD2 as a possible D gene (7 bases). Looked up from germline, CDR1 is SSHAT and CDR2 is FNYEAQ (reference sequence). Deletions cut 3 bases from V and 4 bases from J, with 24 bases between. The CDR3 loop spans 19 amino acids. The CDR3 coding sequence is TGTGCCAGCAGCTTTTCCCTAGCGGAACCCCGGGGGGCCACCGGGGAGCTGTTTTTT. The encoded protein is CASSFSLAEPRGATGELFF.

This clone is classed as medium-sized. V and J are TRBV27 and TRBJ1-4; unclear D gene. Germline CDR1 reads MNHEY; CDR2 reads SMNVEV (reference sequence). The CDR3 is 14 amino acids. V gave up 1 base and J gave up 4 bases, with 7 bases separating them. Here the CDR3 DNA reads TGTGCCAGCAGTTTATTGGGTCGTAATGAAAAACTGTTTTTT. It encodes CASSLLGRNEKLFF. The full variable domain, its missing parts supplied by reference TRBV27 and TRBJ1-4, is EAQVTQNPRYLITVTGKKLTVTCSQNMNHEYMSWYRQDPGLGLRQIYYSMNVEVTDKGDVPEGYKVSRKEKRNFPLILESPSPNQTSLYFCASSLLGRNEKLFFGSGTQLSVL.

V gene TRBV28 combines with J gene TRBJ1-5, with a tentative D call TRBD1 (5 bases). V was trimmed by 6 bases and J by 7 bases, leaving 16 bases between them. Germline CDR1 is MDHEN and CDR2 is SYDVKM. The CDR3 consists of 14 residues. In DNA, the CDR3 is TGTGCCAGCAGGCGGGGAGACGGGACCCAGCCCCAGCATTTT. As protein: CASRRGDGTQPQHF.

This chain connects TRBV19 to TRBJ2-6; D may be TRBD1 or TRBD2 (5 bases each). Looked up from germline, CDR1 is LNHDA and CDR2 is SQIVND (reference sequence). Between the trimmed V and J ends, which lost 4 bases and 2 bases, there was a span of 15 bases. CDR3 size: 17 residues. The CDR3 DNA reads TGTGCCAGTAGTACCGGGACCCCGAGGACTGGGGCCAACGTCCTGACTTTC. It yields the protein CASSTGTPRTGANVLTF.

The chain is built from TRBV5-1 and TRBJ2-7; 8 nucleotides line up with TRBD1. Germline values: CDR1 SGHRS, CDR2 YFSETQ. With 3 bases clipped from V and 3 bases from J, the junction kept 5 bases outside the gene matches. This CDR3 has 14 amino acids. DNA of the CDR3: TGCGCCAGCAGCTCAAAACAGGGGGTCTACGAGCAGTACTTC. Encoded protein: CASSSKQGVYEQYF.